The 10 T cell receptor beta chains presented below share a single source sample, sequenced in a study of T cells in Graves' hyperthyroidism and ophthalmopathy. Amplified TCR beta CDR3 regions came from RNA transcripts. First-round RT-PCR of the TCR CDR3 relied on the HTBI primer set. TCRdb independently ran MiXCR on the multiplex PCR reads; one entry per CDR3 protein. The profile covers roughly 800,000 distinct CDR3 sequences, with over 35% appearing a single time and about 8.9% taken by the ten largest. Sequenced: blood. These receptors were collected from a man between 18 and 35 years old with Graves' hyperthyroidism.

V gene TRBV29-1 combines with J gene TRBJ1-6, with D possibly being TRBD1 (6 bases). V lost 4 bases, J lost 5 bases, and 9 bases lay in between. Germline values: CDR1 SQVTM, CDR2 ANQGSEA. This CDR3 comprises 13 residues. The CDR3 reads CSVGTDDNSPLHF. The DNA of the CDR3 is TGCAGCGTTGGGACAGACGATAATTCACCCCTCCACTTT.

The chain employs TRBV2 and TRBJ2-2; the match to TRBD2 covers 14 bases. Per germline, CDR1 SNHLY and CDR2 FYNNEI. V dropped 5 bases and J dropped 7; count of bases not matched to a gene: 9. This CDR3 is built from 17 residues. In nucleotides, the CDR3 is TGTGCCAGCAGTCCAGGACTAGCGGGGGGCCGCGGCGGGGAGCTGTTTTTT. It is translated as CASSPGLAGGRGGELFF.

As concerns this clonotype: One end of the junction does not line up with germline, which may come from a read error. The V call is TRBV10-1, the J call TRBJ1-2; a weak D match, TRBD1 (5 bases). Germline-derived CDR1 and CDR2 are WNHNN and SYGVQD (reference sequence). The CDR3 runs to 12 residues. In DNA, the CDR3 is TGTGCCAGCAGTGAGTCAGGGAATGGCTACACCTTC. It is translated as CASSESGNGYTF.

The gene calls are TRBV14 and TRBJ1-1; D is possibly TRBD1 (5 bases). The CDR3 runs 16 residues. The V and J ends lost 0 bases and 2 bases respectively, with 13 bases between them. Germline V gives CDR1 SGHDN, CDR2 FVKESK. CDR3 residues: CASSQDGEDRNTEAFF. CDR3 DNA: TGTGCCAGCAGCCAAGATGGTGAAGACAGAAACACTGAAGCTTTCTTT.

This chain connects TRBV7-3 to TRBJ2-7; the D gene is possibly TRBD2 (5 bases). The germline V gene has CDR1 SGHTA and CDR2 FQGTGA. This CDR3 has 14 amino acids. V lost 1 base, J lost 7 bases, and 14 bases lay in between. The CDR3, as DNA: TGTGCCAGCAGCTTAAACGCGGGCTCGGAAGAGCAGTACTTC. Amino acids: CASSLNAGSEEQYF.

In DNA form, the CDR3 reads TGTGCCAGCAGTTATGTTCCGGGGGATTTCTCTGGGGCCAACGTCCTGACTTTC. The encoded protein is CASSYVPGDFSGANVLTF. V and J are TRBV6-2 or TRBV6-3 and TRBJ2-6; possible D gene TRBD2, 6 bases. Trimming shortened V by 3 bases and J by 0 bases, and 15 bases separated the two germline ends. CDR1 and CDR2 (germline): MNHEY, SVGEGT. The CDR3 covers 18 residues.

This clonotype was found many times. The chain uses TRBV29-1 and TRBJ2-7, with TRBD2 matching over 7 bases. Germline V gives CDR1 SQVTM, CDR2 ANQGSEA. This CDR3 spans 13 amino acids. V dropped 0 bases and J dropped 5; count of bases not matched to a gene: 4. The CDR3 here is CSVEDTAGDEQYF. The CDR3 DNA is TGCAGCGTTGAAGATACGGCGGGAGACGAGCAGTACTTC.

This sequence joins TRBV7-9 and TRBJ1-5; 10 nucleotides align to TRBD1. The CDR3 spans 14 residues. Looked up from germline, CDR1 is SEHNR and CDR2 is FQNEAQ (reference sequence). V dropped 4 bases and J dropped 11; count of bases not matched to a gene: 8. This CDR3 reads CASSSYRDRGAQHF. CDR3 sequence (DNA): TGTGCCAGCAGCTCTTACCGGGACAGGGGCGCCCAGCATTTT. Full variable domain (outside the CDR3, taken from reference TRBV7-9 and TRBJ1-5): DTGVSQNPRHKITKRGQNVTFRCDPISEHNRLYWYRQTLGQGPEFLTYFQNEAQLEKSRLLSDRFSAERPKGSFSTLEIQRTEQGDSAMYLCASSSYRDRGAQHFGDGTRLSIL.

A word on this clonotype: A read error may be the cause here, since a much bigger clone is one base away. This chain links TRBV7-8 with TRBJ2-7; weak D call: TRBD1 (5 bases). CDR1 is SGHVS, CDR2 FQNEAQ, per germline. This CDR3 comprises 15 residues. The ends were cut back, 1 base at V and 2 bases at J, with 12 bases in the middle. The CDR3 here is CASSLGTTAAYEQYF. CDR3 DNA sequence: TGTGCCAGCAGCTTAGGTACGACAGCCGCCTACGAGCAGTACTTC.

In its sample, this clonotype was seen a few times. This sequence joins TRBV7-9 and TRBJ2-7; a weak D match, TRBD2 (5 bases). V lost 1 base and J lost 0, with 7 bases in between. CDR1 and CDR2 (germline): SEHNR, FQNEAQ (reference sequence). The CDR3 loop spans 14 amino acids. Here the CDR3 reads CASSLVEVSYEQYF. The CDR3 bases are TGTGCCAGCAGCTTAGTGGAGGTCTCCTACGAGCAGTACTTC.